This T cell receptor (beta chain) was observed in a study of CD8 T cells in Susac syndrome. Random-hexamer reverse transcription was applied to roughly 0.5 to 1 ug RNA. It was immunoSEQ multiplex PCR that amplified TCR beta CDR3 across 54 Vbeta and 13 Jbeta. One entry per CDR3 protein results from TCRdb running MiXCR on the immunoSEQ multiplex PCR reads. The sample lists approximately 130,000 distinct CDR3 sequences, about 90% seen once, with under 0.25% in the top ten. In blood CD8+ and CD4+ T cells, TCR beta underwent sequencing. TEMRA cells were FACS-enriched and CD8+ and CD4+ T cells negatively isolated. Trimming at V came to 7 bases and at J to 9 bases, leaving 9 bases not matched to a gene. CDR3 length: 13 amino acids.

V gene TRBV12-3 or TRBV12-4 combines with J gene TRBJ2-1, with 7 bases lining up with TRBD2. Sequenced sample: CD8+ T cells from PBMCs. The clonotype comes from a human donor with multiple sclerosis. In DNA, the CDR3 is TGTGCCAGCATCTGGGAGGGGTTCGGTGAGCAGTTCTTC. This encodes CASIWEGFGEQFF.